Described below is a single T cell receptor (beta chain) sequence and its context. Its antigen target is currently unknown. No qualities accompany the bases; no much larger clone lies one base away. The germline V gene sets CDR1 to MNHEY and CDR2 to SVGEGT. The junction carries 3 bases between V and J, which are trimmed by 2 bases and 5 bases respectively. The CDR3, cysteine through phenylalanine, is 11 amino acids long. Here the CDR3 DNA is all that survives: 33 bases in frame from base 1. The sample belongs to a study of control samples from healthy donors and cancer patients (dated by TCRdb to the early 2020s). The library was generated by the immunoSEQ multiplex PCR assay. TCRdb took over this immuneACCESS table, retaining in-frame rearrangements with V and J assigned. Such tables are incomplete; in checked studies, under half of the missing clones stem from an unresolved V gene, and the remainder is unexplained. The sample records some 200,000 clones, roughly 94% of which are singletons. The ten largest clonotypes hold roughly 1.6% of the sample.

The TCR was taken from a man between 45 and 60 years old in good health. The rearrangement combines TRBV6-2 or TRBV6-3 with TRBJ2-5; no D gene is confidently identified. Sequenced: blood. The CDR3 in this case is CASSYPETQYF. The DNA sequence is TGTGCCAGCAGTTACCCCGAGACCCAGTACTTC.